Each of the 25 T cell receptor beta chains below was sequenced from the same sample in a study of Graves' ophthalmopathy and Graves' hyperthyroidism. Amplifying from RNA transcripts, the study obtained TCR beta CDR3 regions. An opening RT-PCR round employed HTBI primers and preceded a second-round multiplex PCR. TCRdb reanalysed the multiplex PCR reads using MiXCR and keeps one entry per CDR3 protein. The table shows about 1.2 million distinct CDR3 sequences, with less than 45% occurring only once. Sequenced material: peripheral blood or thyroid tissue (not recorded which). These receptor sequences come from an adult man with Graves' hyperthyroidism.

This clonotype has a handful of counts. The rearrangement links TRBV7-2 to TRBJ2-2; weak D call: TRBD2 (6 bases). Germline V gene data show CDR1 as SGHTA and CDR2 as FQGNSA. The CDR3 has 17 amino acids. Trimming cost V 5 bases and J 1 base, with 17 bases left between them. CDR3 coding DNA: TGTGCCAGCAGCCAAGATTCGAGTAGCGGGAACACCGGGGAGCTGTTTTTT. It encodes CASSQDSSSGNTGELFF.

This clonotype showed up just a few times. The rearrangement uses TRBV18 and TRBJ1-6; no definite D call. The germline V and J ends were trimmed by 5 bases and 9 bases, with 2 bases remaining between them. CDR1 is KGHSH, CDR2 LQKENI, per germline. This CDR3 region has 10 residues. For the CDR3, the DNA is TGTGCCAGCTCAGTTTCACCCCTCCACTTT. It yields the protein CASSVSPLHF.

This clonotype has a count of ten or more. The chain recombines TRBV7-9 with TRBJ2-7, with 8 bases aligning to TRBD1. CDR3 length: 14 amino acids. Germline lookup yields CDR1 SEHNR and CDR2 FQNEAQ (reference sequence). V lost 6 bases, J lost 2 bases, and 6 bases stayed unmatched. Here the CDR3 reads CASSEDRAAYEQYF. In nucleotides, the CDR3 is TGTGCCAGCAGTGAGGACAGGGCAGCCTACGAGCAGTACTTC.

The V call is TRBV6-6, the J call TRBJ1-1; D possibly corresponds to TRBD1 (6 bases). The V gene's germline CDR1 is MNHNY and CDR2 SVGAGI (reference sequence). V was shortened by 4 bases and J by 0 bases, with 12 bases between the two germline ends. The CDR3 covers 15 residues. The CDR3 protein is CASSFGGSVNTEAFF. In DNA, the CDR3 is TGTGCCAGCAGTTTTGGGGGCAGCGTGAACACTGAAGCTTTCTTT.

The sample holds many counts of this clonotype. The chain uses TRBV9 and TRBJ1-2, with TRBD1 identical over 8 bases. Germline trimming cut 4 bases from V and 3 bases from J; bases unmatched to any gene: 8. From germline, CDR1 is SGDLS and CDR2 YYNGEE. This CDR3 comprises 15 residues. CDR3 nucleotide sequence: TGTGCCAGCAGCCTCCTGGACAGGGTAGACTATGGCTACACCTTC. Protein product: CASSLLDRVDYGYTF. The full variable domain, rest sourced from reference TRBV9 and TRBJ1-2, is DSGVTQTPKHLITATGQRVTLRCSPRSGDLSVYWYQQSLDQGLQFLIQYYNGEERAKGNILERFSAQQFPDLHSELNLSSLELGDSALYFCASSLLDRVDYGYTFGSGTRLTVV.

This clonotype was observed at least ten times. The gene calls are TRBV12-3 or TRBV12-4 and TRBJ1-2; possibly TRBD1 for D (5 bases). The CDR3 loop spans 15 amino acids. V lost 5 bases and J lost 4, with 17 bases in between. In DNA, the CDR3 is TGTGCCAGCAGTCCTAGTCCTCAGGGTACCTATGGCTACACCTTC. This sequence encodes CASSPSPQGTYGYTF.

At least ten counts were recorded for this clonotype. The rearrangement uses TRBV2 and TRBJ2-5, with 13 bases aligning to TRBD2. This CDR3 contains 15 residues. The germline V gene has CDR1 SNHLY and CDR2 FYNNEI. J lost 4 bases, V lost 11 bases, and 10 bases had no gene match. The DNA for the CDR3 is TGTGCCCTCACTAGCGGGAGGGCCCCGGGAGAGACCCAGTACTTC. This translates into CALTSGRAPGETQYF.

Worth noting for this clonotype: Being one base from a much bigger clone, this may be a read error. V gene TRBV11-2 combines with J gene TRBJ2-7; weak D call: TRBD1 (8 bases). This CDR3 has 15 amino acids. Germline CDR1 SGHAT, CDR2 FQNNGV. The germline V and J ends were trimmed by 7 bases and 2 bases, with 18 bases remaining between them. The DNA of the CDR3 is TGTGCCAGCACTCCTACAGGGGGGGCTGCCTACGAGCAGTACTTC. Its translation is CASTPTGGAAYEQYF.

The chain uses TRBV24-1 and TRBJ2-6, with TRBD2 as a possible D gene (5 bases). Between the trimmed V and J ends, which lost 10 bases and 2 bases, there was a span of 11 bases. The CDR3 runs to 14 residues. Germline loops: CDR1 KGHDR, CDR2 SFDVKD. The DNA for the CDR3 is TGTGCCACGCTCGGGGTAACTGGGGCCAACGTCCTGACTTTC. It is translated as CATLGVTGANVLTF.

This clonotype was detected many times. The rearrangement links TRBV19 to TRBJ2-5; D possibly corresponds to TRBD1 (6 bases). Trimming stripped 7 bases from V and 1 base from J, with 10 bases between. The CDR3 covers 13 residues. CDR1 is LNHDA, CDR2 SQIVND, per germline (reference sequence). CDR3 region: CASKTQGQETQYF. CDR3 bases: TGTGCCAGTAAGACACAGGGCCAAGAGACCCAGTACTTC.

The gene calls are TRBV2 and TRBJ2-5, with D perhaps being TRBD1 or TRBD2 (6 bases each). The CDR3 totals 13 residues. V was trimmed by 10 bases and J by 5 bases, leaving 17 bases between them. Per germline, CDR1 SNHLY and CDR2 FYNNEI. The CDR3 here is CATPGAPVETQYF. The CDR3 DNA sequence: TGTGCCACGCCGGGGGCCCCCGTGGAGACCCAGTACTTC.

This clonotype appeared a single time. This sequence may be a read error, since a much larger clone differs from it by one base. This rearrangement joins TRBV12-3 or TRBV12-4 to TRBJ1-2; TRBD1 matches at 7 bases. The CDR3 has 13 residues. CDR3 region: CASSSIGVGGYIF. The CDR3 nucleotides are TGTGCCAGCAGTTCAATAGGGGTAGGGGGCTACATCTTC.

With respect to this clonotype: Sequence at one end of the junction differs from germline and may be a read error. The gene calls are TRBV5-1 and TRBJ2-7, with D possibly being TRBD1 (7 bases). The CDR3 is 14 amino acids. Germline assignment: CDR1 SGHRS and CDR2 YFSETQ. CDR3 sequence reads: CASSLARQGGEQYF. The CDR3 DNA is TGTGCCAGCAGCTTGGCCCGCCAGGGGGGCGAGCAGTACTTC.

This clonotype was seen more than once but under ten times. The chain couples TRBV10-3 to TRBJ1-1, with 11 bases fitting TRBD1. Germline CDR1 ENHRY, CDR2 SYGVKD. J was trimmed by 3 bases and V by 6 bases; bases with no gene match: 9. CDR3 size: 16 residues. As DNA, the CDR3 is TGTGCCATCAGCCCCGGGACAGGGGGGGGAGACACTGAAGCTTTCTTT. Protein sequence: CAISPGTGGGDTEAFF.

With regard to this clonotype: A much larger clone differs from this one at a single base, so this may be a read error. Here the CDR3 DNA reads TGTGCCAGTAGTAGTGTCGGCGGGACCCAGTACTTC. It yields the protein CASSSVGGTQYF. This chain joins TRBV19 and TRBJ2-5; D unclear. The CDR3 sequence is 12 residues long. Germline CDR1 is LNHDA and CDR2 is SQIVND (reference sequence). Deletions cut 4 bases from V and 7 bases from J, with 10 bases between.

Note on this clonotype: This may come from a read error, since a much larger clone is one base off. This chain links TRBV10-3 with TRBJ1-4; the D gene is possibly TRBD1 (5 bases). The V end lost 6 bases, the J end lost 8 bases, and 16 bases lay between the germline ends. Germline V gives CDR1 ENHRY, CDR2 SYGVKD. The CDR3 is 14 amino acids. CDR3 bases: TGTGCCATCAGGGACGAAGGGGCGAAGGAAAAACTGTTTTTT. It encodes CAIRDEGAKEKLFF.

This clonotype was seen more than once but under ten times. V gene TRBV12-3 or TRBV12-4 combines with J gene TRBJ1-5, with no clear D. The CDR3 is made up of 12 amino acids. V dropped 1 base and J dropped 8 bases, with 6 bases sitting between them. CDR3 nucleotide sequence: TGTGCCAGCAGTTTAGGAATTGAGCCCCAGCATTTT. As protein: CASSLGIEPQHF.

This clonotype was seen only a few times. CDR3 residues: CASSAGTQENTGELFF. CDR3 DNA sequence: TGTGCCAGTTCGGCGGGTACGCAGGAGAACACCGGGGAGCTGTTTTTT. The V call is TRBV19, the J call TRBJ2-2, with TRBD2 as a possible D gene (5 bases). The CDR3 contains 16 residues. Looked up from germline, CDR1 is LNHDA and CDR2 is SQIVND (reference sequence). Trimming took 8 bases from V and 1 from J, leaving 17 bases between them.

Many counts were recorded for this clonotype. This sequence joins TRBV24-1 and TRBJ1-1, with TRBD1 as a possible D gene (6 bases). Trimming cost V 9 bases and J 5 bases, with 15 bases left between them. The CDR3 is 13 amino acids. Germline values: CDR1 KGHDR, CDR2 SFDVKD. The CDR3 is CATRRGGQTEAFF. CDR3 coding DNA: TGTGCCACCCGGCGCGGGGGGCAAACTGAAGCTTTCTTT.

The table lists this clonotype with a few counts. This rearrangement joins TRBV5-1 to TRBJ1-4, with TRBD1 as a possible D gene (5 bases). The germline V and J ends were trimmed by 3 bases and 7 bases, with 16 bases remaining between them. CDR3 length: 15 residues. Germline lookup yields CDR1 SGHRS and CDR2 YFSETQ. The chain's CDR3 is CASSYQGMRSEKLFF. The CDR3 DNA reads TGCGCCAGCAGCTACCAGGGCATGAGGAGTGAAAAACTGTTTTTT.

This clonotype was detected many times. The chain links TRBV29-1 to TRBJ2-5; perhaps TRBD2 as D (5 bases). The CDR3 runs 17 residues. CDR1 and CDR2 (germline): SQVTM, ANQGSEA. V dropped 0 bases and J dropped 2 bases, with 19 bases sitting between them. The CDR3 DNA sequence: TGCAGCGTTGAAGATGCAATAGGAGGCCTTCCACAAGAGACCCAGTACTTC. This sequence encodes CSVEDAIGGLPQETQYF.

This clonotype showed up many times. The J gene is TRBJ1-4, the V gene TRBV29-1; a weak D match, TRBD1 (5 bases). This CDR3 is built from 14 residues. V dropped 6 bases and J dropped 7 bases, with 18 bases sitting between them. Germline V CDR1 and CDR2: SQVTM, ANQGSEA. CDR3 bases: TGCAGCGTGGGTGATGGGGCAGGGAGTGAAAAACTGTTTTTT. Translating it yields CSVGDGAGSEKLFF.

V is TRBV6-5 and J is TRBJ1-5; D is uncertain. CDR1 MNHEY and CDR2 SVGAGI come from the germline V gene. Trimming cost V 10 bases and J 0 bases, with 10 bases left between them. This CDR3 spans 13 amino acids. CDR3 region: CATQHNSNQPQHF. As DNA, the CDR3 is TGTGCCACCCAGCACAATAGCAATCAGCCCCAGCATTTT.

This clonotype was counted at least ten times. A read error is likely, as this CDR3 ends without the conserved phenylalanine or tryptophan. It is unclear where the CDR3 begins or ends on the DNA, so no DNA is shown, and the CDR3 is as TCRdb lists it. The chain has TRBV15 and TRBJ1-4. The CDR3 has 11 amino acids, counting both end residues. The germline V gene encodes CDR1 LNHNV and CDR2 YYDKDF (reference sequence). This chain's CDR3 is CATSSGRGDTA.

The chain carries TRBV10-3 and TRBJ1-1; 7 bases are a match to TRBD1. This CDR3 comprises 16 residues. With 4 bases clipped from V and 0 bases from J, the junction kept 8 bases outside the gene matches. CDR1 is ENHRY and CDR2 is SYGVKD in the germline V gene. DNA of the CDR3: TGTGCCATCAGTGGGGACAGAGACAGGGTGAACACTGAAGCTTTCTTT. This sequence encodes CAISGDRDRVNTEAFF.